Shown below are 12 T cell receptor beta chains from a single sample sequenced in a study of T-cell reconstitution after alpha-beta-depleted transplantation in children. Molecular barcoding with unique molecular identifiers was used for the TCRbeta library. TCRdb re-derived calls from the PCR reads in MiXCR, one entry per CDR3 protein. The sample includes approximately 500,000 distinct CDR3 sequences, 25% to 30% of them seen just once. The starting material was PBMCs, obtained before TCRalphabeta/CD19-depleted stem cell transplant. These receptors were taken from a boy under two years old with Wiskott-Aldrich syndrome, due to receive a stem cell transplant.

The chain employs TRBV20-1 and TRBJ2-4; tentative D call: TRBD2 (6 bases). The germline gives CDR1 DFQATT, CDR2 SNEGSKA (reference sequence). CDR3 length equals 15 residues. V was cut by 6 bases and J by 3 bases, with 18 bases left in between. The CDR3 DNA sequence: TGCAGTGCCAATCATCTACTAGCAGGCAAAAACATTCAGTACTTC. The encoded protein is CSANHLLAGKNIQYF.

The CDR3 loop reads CASSSGTSLSREQYF. The CDR3 bases are TGCGCCAGCAGCTCCGGGACTAGTCTATCTCGGGAGCAGTACTTC. The genes are TRBV5-1 and TRBJ2-7; 8 bases align to TRBD2. The CDR3 totals 15 residues. Germline CDR1 SGHRS, CDR2 YFSETQ. The ends lost 3 bases at V and 7 bases at J; junction bases unmatched: 12.

In its sample, this clonotype was seen a few times. CDR3 nucleotide sequence: TGTGCCAGCAGTGCCAGGGGCGCAGATACGCAGTATTTT. As protein: CASSARGADTQYF. This chain connects TRBV6-4 to TRBJ2-3; TRBD1 might be the D (6 bases). This CDR3 comprises 13 residues. Germline V gives CDR1 MRHNA, CDR2 SNTAGT. The V and J ends lost 4 bases and 4 bases respectively, with 9 bases between them.

This clonotype came up a few times. DNA of the CDR3: TGCAGTGCTAGAACCGACGGTAATGAGCAGTTCTTC. Translated, it gives CSARTDGNEQFF. The gene calls are TRBV20-1 and TRBJ2-1; D is ambiguous. The CDR3 is 12 residues long. Deletions cut 2 bases from V and 7 bases from J, with 9 bases between. Germline V gives CDR1 DFQATT, CDR2 SNEGSKA (reference sequence).

This clonotype was counted between two and nine times. The V gene is TRBV20-1, the J gene TRBJ2-1, with D possibly matching TRBD2 (5 bases). Germline loops: CDR1 DFQATT, CDR2 SNEGSKA (reference sequence). V was trimmed by 4 bases and J by 0 bases, leaving 7 bases between them. The CDR3 has 13 amino acids. Here the CDR3 reads CSANRDSYNEQFF. In DNA, the CDR3 is TGCAGTGCTAACCGGGACTCCTACAATGAGCAGTTCTTC.

This clonotype was seen just once. The genes are TRBV21-1 and TRBJ2-7; the table's TRBD2 call for D was not verified on the DNA. TRBV21-1 is reported as a pseudogene. CDR3 length equals 19 residues. CDR3 amino acids: CASSKGRASGVGRDYEQYF. The CDR3 region has the DNA TGTGCCAGCAGCAAAGGAAGGGCTAGCGGAGTGGGGAGGGACTACGAGCAGTACTTC.

The rearrangement joins TRBV3-1 to TRBJ2-1; no clear D. CDR1 and CDR2 from the germline V gene are LGHDT and YNNKEL (reference sequence). Trimming stripped 1 base from V and 7 bases from J, with 11 bases between. The CDR3 consists of 14 residues. For the CDR3, the DNA is TGTGCCAGCAGCCAAGTAGTGCTGGGAAATGAGCAGTTCTTC. Protein: CASSQVVLGNEQFF.

This clonotype was seen more than once but under ten times. V is TRBV7-3 and J is TRBJ2-7; TRBD2 is a possible D gene (6 bases). With 4 bases removed from V and 5 bases from J, the gap between germline ends came to 18 bases. The CDR3 is made up of 15 amino acids. Germline lookup yields CDR1 SGHTA and CDR2 FQGTGA. CDR3 sequence: CASSSSSAEGHEQYF. The DNA for the CDR3 is TGTGCCAGCAGCTCCTCTAGCGCGGAGGGTCACGAGCAGTACTTC.

The J gene is TRBJ2-3, the V gene TRBV11-2, with TRBD1 as a possible D gene (6 bases). Germline-derived CDR1 and CDR2 are SGHAT and FQNNGV. The CDR3 covers 17 residues. Trimming shortened V by 4 bases and J by 1 base, and 18 bases separated the two germline ends. CDR3 sequence reads: CASSYNRRGSGTDTQYF. CDR3 bases: TGTGCCAGCAGCTATAACCGAAGGGGGTCAGGCACAGATACGCAGTATTTT.

In its sample, this clonotype was seen a few times. The chain links TRBV4-1 to TRBJ2-4; D gene unclear. Trimming pared 4 bases from V and 0 bases from J, leaving 13 bases between. CDR3 length: 16 residues. CDR1 MGHRA and CDR2 YSYEKL come from the germline V gene. In DNA, the CDR3 is TGCGCCAGCAGCCGTACTCCGACGCTAGCCAAAAACATTCAGTACTTC. It is translated as CASSRTPTLAKNIQYF.

The rearrangement uses TRBV28 and TRBJ2-1, with 13 bases aligning to TRBD2. The germline CDR1 and CDR2 sequences are MDHEN and SYDVKM. The trim removed 5 bases at V and 6 bases at J, leaving 10 bases unmatched. The CDR3 is made up of 17 amino acids. The CDR3 DNA reads as TGTGCCAGCAGTCCGCCCGGACTAGCGGGAGCCTCCAATGAGCAGTTCTTC. This codes for CASSPPGLAGASNEQFF.

The gene calls are TRBV18 and TRBJ2-1, with D maybe TRBD2 (6 bases). Germline V gene lookup returns CDR1 KGHSH and CDR2 LQKENI. The CDR3 has 13 amino acids. The V and J ends lost 2 bases and 9 bases respectively, with 11 bases between them. The CDR3 nucleotides read TGTGCCAGCTCACCAGGACGGGAGTCTGAGCAGTTCTTC. Its protein product is CASSPGRESEQFF.